The present TCR beta chain was sequenced within a study of graft-versus-host responses after intestinal transplantation. As to this clone: The antigen is unknown.

Repertoires were generated with immunoSEQ multiplex PCR, while TCRdb's copy carries only in-frame clones and drops some. The table has roughly 90,000 clones, 91% seen once. CDR1 MDHEN and CDR2 SYDVKM come from the germline V gene. With 6 bases clipped from V and 0 bases from J, the junction kept 4 bases outside the gene matches. This CDR3 has 15 residues. The chain couples TRBV28 to TRBJ2-2; 7 bases are shared with TRBD2. Sequencing was performed on unstimulated CD4+ T cells sorted from spleen or lymph node cells, taken before transplant. This clonotype was sampled from a human donor who was the organ donor for an intestinal transplant. The CDR3 sequence: CASRPGGANTGELFF. CDR3 nucleotides: TGTGCCAGCAGGCCGGGAGGCGCGAACACCGGGGAGCTGTTTTTT.